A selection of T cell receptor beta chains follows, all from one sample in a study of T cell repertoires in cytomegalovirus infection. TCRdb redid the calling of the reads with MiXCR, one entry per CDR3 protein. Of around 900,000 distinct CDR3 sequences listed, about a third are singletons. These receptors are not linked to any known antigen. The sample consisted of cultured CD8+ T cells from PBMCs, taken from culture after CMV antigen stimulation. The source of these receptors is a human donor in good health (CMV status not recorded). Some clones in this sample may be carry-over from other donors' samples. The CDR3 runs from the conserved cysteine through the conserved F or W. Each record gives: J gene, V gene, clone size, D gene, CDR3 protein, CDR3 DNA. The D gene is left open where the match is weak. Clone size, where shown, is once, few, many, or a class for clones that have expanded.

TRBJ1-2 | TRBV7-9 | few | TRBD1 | CASSLDVGTEGYYGYTF | TGTGCCAGCAGCTTAGACGTCGGGACAGAAGGGTACTATGGCTACACCTTC
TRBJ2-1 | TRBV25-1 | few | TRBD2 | CASSGASGVDNEQFF | TGTGCCAGCAGTGGGGCTAGCGGGGTAGACAATGAGCAGTTCTTC
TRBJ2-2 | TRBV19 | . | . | CASKLRRANTGELFF | TGTGCCAGTAAGTTACGCCGTGCGAACACCGGGGAGCTGTTTTTT
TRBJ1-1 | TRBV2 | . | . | CASYLGSEAFF | TGTGCCAGTTACCTGGGTTCTGAAGCTTTCTTT
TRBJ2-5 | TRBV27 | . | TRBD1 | CASSGTGGGETQYF | TGTGCCAGCAGTGGGACAGGGGGAGGAGAGACCCAGTACTTC
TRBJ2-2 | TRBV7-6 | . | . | CASSLEISSGELFF | TGTGCCAGCAGCTTAGAAATTTCATCCGGGGAGCTGTTTTTT
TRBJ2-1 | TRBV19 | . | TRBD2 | CATHRGGHYNEQFF | TGTGCCACTCACCGGGGGGGCCATTACAATGAGCAGTTCTTC
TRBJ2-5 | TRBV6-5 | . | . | CANSYLKGGAQYF | TGTGCCAACAGTTACCTCAAGGGAGGCGCCCAGTACTTC
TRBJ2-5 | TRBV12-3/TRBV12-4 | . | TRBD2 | CASSFLFGVAGAEETQYF | TGTGCCAGCAGTTTTTTGTTCGGGGTAGCGGGGGCTGAAGAGACCCAGTACTTC
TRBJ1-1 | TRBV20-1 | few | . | CSARKGAEAFF | TGCAGTGCTAGAAAGGGGGCTGAAGCTTTCTTT
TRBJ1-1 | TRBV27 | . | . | CASSFGVDGPNTEAFF | TGTGCCAGCAGCTTCGGGGTGGACGGCCCCAACACTGAAGCTTTCTTT
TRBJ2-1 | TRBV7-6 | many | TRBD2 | CASSSGTSGINEQFF | TGTGCCAGCAGCTCCGGGACTAGCGGGATCAATGAGCAGTTCTTC
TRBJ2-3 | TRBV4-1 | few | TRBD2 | CASSLQWAGDTDTQYF | TGCGCCAGCAGCCTCCAATGGGCGGGGGACACAGATACGCAGTATTTT
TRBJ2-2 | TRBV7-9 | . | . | CASSFGVRVSTGELFF | TGTGCCAGCAGCTTCGGGGTCCGGGTCAGCACCGGGGAGCTGTTTTTT
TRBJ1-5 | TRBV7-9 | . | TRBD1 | CASSPATGAINQPQHF | TGTGCCAGCAGCCCCGCCACAGGGGCTATTAATCAGCCCCAGCATTTT
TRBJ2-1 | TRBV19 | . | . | CASSFLSGTYNEQFF | TGTGCCAGTAGTTTCCTTAGCGGAACCTACAATGAGCAGTTCTTC
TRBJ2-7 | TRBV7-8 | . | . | CASSLGQKYEQYF | TGTGCCAGCAGCTTAGGGCAGAAATACGAGCAGTACTTC
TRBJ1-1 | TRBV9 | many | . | CASSVGVREDKSEAFF | TGTGCCAGCAGCGTAGGGGTCCGGGAAGACAAGTCTGAAGCTTTCTTT
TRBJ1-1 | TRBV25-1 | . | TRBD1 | CASSETGGDWRATEAFF | TGTGCCAGCAGTGAAACAGGGGGCGATTGGCGTGCCACTGAAGCTTTCTTT
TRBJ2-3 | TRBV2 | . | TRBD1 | CASWRAQGARDTQYF | TGTGCCAGCTGGAGGGCCCAGGGGGCGCGGGATACGCAGTATTTT
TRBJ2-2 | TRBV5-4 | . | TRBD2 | CASSPTGLAGFGELFF | TGTGCCAGCAGTCCAACGGGGCTAGCGGGGTTCGGGGAGCTGTTTTTT
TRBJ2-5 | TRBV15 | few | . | CATSRPRTQYF | TGTGCCACCAGCAGACCCAGGACCCAGTACTTC
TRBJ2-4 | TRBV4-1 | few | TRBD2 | CASSQEKRGRYIQYF | TGCGCCAGCAGCCAAGAGAAGCGGGGGAGGTACATTCAGTACTTC
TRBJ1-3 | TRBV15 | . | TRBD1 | CATRQDRGSAGNTIYF | TGTGCCACCAGACAAGACAGGGGATCGGCTGGAAACACCATATATTTT
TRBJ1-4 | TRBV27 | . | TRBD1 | CASSFISGGTNEKLFF | TGTGCCAGCAGTTTTATCTCAGGGGGAACTAATGAAAAACTGTTTTTT
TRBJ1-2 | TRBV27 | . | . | CASSLGHSYGYTF | TGTGCCAGCAGTTTGGGGCACTCGTATGGCTACACCTTC
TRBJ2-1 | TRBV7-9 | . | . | CASSFRQGREYNEQFF | TGTGCCAGCAGCTTTAGACAGGGGCGGGAGTACAATGAGCAGTTCTTC
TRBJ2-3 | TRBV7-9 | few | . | CASSSLYGTGPSFPDTQYF | TGTGCCAGCAGCTCATTATACGGTACAGGTCCATCCTTCCCAGATACGCAGTATTTT
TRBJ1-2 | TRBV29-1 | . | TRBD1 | CSVVSVVSTGNYGYTF | TGCAGCGTTGTGTCGGTTGTCTCGACAGGGAACTATGGCTACACCTTC
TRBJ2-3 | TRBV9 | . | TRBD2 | CASSYGTSGFTDTQYF | TGTGCCAGCAGCTATGGGACTAGCGGGTTCACAGATACGCAGTATTTT
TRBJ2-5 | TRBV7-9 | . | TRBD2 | CASSSARTRGGGRLETQYF | TGTGCCAGCAGCTCCGCCCGGACTAGAGGCGGAGGGAGACTTGAGACCCAGTACTTC